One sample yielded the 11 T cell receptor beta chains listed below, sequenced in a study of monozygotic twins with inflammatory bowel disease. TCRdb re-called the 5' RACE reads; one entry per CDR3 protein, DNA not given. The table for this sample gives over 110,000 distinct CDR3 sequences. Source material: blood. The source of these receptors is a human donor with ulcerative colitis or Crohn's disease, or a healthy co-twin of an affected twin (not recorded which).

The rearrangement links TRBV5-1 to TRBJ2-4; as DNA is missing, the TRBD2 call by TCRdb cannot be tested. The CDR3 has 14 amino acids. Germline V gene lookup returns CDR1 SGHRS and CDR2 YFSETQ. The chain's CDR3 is CASSLWGGQNIQYF.

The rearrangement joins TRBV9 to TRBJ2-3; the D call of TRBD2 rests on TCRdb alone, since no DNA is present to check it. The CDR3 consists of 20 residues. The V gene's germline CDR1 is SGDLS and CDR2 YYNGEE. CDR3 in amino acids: CASSAQPGLAGYASTDTQYF.

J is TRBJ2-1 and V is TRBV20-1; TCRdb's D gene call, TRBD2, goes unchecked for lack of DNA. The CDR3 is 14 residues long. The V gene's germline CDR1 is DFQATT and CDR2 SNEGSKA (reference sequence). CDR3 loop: CSARDQRGAHEQFF.

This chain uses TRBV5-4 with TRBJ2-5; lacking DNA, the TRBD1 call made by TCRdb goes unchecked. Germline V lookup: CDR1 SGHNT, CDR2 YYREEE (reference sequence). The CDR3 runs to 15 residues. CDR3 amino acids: CASRVGQGAGETQYF.

This CDR3 is CSARAARDSKETQYF. The chain employs TRBV20-1 and TRBJ2-5; TCRdb designates TRBD1, a call that cannot be tested without DNA. CDR3 length equals 15 residues. Germline CDR1 DFQATT, CDR2 SNEGSKA (reference sequence).

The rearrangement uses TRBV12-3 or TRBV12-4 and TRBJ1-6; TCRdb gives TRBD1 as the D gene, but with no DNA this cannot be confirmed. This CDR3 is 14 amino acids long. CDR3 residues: CASSLPQPGSPLHF.

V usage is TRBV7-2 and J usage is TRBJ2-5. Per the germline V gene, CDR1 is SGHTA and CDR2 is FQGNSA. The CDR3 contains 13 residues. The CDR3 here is CASSPNPQETQYF.

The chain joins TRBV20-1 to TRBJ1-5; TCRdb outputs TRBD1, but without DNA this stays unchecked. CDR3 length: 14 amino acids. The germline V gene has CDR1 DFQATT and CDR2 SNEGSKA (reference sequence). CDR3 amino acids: CSVSVGARNQPQHF.

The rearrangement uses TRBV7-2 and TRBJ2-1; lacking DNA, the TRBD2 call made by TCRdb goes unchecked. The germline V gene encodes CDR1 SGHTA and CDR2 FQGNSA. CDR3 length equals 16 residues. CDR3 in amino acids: CASSPELAGGNNEQFF.

The CDR3 sequence: CISVPEAPPGGSNEKLFF. This chain uses TRBV7-5 with TRBJ1-4. TRBV7-5 has pseudogene status. CDR3 length: 18 residues.

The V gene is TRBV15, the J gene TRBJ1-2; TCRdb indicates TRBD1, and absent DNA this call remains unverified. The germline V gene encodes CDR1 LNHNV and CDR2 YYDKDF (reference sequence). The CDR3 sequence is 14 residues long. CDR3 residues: CATSPGVMDYGYTF.